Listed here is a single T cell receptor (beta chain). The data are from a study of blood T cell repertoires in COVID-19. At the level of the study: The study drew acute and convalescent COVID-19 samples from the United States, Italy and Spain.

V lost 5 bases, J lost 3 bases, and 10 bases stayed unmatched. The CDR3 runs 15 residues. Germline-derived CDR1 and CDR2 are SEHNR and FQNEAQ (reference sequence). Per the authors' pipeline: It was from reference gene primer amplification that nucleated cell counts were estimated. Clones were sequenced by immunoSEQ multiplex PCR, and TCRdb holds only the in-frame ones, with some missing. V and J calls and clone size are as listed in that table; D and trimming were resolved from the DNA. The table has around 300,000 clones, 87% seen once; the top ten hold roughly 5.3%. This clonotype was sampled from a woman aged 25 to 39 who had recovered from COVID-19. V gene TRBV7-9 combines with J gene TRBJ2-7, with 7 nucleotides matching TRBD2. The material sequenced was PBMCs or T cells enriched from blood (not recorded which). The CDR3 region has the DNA TGTGCCAGCAGCCCTGGGGGGGTCCCACACTACGAGCAGTACTTC. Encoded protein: CASSPGGVPHYEQYF.